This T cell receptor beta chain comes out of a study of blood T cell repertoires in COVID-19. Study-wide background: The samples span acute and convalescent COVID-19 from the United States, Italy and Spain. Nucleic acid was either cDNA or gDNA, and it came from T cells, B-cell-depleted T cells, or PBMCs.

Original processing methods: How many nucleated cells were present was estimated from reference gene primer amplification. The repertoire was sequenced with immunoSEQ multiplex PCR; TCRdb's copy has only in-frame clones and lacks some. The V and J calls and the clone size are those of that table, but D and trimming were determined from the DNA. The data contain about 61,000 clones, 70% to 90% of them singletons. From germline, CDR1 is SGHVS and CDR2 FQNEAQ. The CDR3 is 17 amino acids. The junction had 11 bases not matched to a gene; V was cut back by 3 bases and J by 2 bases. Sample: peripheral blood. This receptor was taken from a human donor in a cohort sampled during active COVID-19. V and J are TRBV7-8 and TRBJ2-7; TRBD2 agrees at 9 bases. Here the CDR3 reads CASSLTSGVVGAYEQYF. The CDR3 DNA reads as TGTGCCAGCAGCTTGACTAGCGGAGTTGTAGGGGCCTACGAGCAGTACTTC.